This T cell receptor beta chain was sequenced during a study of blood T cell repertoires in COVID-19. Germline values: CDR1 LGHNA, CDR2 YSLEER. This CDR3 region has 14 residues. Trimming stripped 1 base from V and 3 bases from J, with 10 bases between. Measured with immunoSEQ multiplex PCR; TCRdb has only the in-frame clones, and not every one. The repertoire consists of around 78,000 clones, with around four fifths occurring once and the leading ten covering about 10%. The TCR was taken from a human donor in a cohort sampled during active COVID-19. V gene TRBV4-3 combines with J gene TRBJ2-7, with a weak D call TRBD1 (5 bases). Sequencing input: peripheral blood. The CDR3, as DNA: TGCGCCAGCAGCCAAGGGCAGGGTGACTACGAGCAGTACTTC. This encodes CASSQGQGDYEQYF.